The source of this T cell receptor beta chain is a study of T-cell memory formation after mild COVID-19 (dated by TCRdb to the early 2020s). As for the study more broadly: Most TCR sequence clusters were specific to one of the two donors. In a couple of donors, T-cell clones that expanded and contracted after mild COVID-19 were tracked by sequencing TCRalpha and TCRbeta repertoires over time. Two young, previously healthy adult volunteers, one female and one male, were included in the cohort.

The CDR3 holds 16 amino acids from the cysteine to the phenylalanine. Just the 48-base CDR3 DNA is kept, in frame starting at base 1. The germline V and J ends show losses of 1 base and 3 bases respectively, and no gene match explains 7 bases of the junction. From the germline V gene, CDR1 is SGHRS and CDR2 is YFSETQ. The research as a whole found: Contracting CD4+ clones turned up mainly in the CM and EM memory subsets, whereas EMRA was where CD8+ clones were enriched. Balanced CD4/CD8 phenotypes were observed for clones contracting from day 15 to 85, whereas a bias towards CD4+ was observed for a second wave of clones expanding from day 15 to 37. Some responding clones were detected in pre-infection memory, suggesting pre-existing cross-reactive memory T cells joined the SARS-CoV-2 response. The second-wave clones that peaked on day 37 were not confirmed to be SARS-CoV-2 specific. The study included only a couple of mild cases, and larger cohorts that include severe cases with pre-infection samples were judged to be necessary.

Reads for this sample came from an Illumina NovaSeq 6000. TCRalpha and TCRbeta cDNA libraries were constructed by 5'RACE with constant-segment primers, with sample barcodes and unique molecular identifiers being introduced. RNA was extracted from every sample with Trizol reagent. Amplification of the libraries took two PCR steps, and the second step added a second sample barcode plus Illumina TruSeq adapters. Sequencing of libraries was performed on an Illumina NovaSeq with 2 x 150 bp paired-end reads. Per the authors' processing: Demultiplexing of reads and collapsing into UMI-guided consensus sequences were performed with migec v1.2.7. Using mixcr v2.1.11, the UMI consensuses were aligned to TRA and TRB V and J templates and assembled into clonotypes. A clonotype was counted as expanded or contracted only when both edgeR and NoisET called the clonotype significant, with the noise models trained on biological replicates. For edgeR calls, a false discovery rate-adjusted p below 0.01 and a log2 fold-change threshold of 1 were applied. As an exploratory analysis of dynamics, PCA with hierarchical clustering was applied to max-normalized trajectories of the 1000 most abundant clonotypes. Separately sequenced CD4+ and CD8+ repertoires were used to assign the CD4 or CD8 phenotype of responding clones. Starting from the raw public reads, TCRdb applied fastp trimming at Q25, assembled clones with MiXCR and retained in-frame beta chains. Each entry is one CDR3 protein sequence, shown with its most common DNA and genes. The V and J calls and clone size come from TCRdb's table, not from the authors' own analysis. The sample table records 470,000 or so distinct CDR3 sequences; about a sixth of these occur just once. The top ten clones comprise about 22% of the sample.

Ficoll-Paque density gradient centrifugation was the method used to isolate PBMCs. Comment on this clonotype: Its antigen is unknown. The sample holds no much larger clone one base away, and base qualities are not on file.

The clonotype originates from a man younger than 30 who had mild COVID-19 (a few samples of this study predate the infection). The sample titles of this study are shuffled in the database, so cell type and time point are left out; the donor was told from shared clones. The sample was PBMCs or a T cell subset sorted from them (not recorded which). This chain joins TRBV5-1 to TRBJ2-3; 8 middle bases align to TRBD1. The CDR3 is CASSLQPDRGTDTQYF. The DNA is TGCGCCAGCAGCTTGCAACCCGACAGGGGTACAGATACGCAGTATTTT. This CDR3, with the reference TRBV5-1 and TRBJ2-3 proteins standing in past its ends, gives the full variable domain KAGVTQTPRYLIKTRGQQVTLSCSPISGHRSVSWYQQTPGQGLQFLFEYFSETQRNKGNFPGRFSGRQFSNSRSEMNVSTLELGDSALYLCASSLQPDRGTDTQYFGPGTRLTVL.